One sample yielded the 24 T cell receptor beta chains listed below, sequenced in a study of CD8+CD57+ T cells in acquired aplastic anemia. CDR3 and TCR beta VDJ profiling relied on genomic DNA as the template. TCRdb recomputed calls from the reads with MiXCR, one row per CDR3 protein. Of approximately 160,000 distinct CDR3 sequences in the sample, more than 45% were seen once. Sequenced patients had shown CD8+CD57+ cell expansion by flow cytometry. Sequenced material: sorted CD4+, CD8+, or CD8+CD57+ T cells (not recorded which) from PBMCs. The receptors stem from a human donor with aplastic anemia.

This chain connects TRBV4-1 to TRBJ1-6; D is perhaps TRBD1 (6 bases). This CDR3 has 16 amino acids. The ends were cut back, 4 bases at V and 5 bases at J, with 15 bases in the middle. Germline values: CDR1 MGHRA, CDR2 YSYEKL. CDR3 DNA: TGCGCCAGCAGCCCCGCCGACTCAGGGGATAATTCACCCCTCCACTTT. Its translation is CASSPADSGDNSPLHF.

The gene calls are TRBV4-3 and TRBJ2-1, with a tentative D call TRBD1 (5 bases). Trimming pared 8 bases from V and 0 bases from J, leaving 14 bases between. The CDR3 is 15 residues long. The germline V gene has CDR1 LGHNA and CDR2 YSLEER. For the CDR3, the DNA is TGCGCCAGCGCGCCGACAGTTAGCTCCTACAATGAGCAGTTCTTC. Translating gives CASAPTVSSYNEQFF.

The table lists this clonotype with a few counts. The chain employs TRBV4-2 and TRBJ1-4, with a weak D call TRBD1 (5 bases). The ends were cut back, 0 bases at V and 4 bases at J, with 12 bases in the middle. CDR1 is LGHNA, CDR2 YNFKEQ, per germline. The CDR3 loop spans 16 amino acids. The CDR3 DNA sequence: TGTGCCAGCAGCCAAGAATTGGGGCGGCTTAATGAAAAACTGTTTTTT. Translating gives CASSQELGRLNEKLFF.

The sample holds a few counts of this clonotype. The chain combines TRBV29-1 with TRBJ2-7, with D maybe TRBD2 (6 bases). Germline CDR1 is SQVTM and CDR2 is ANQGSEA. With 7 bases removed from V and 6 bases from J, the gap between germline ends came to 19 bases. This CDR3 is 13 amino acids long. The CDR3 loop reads CSAASVSMGEQYF. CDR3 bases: TGCAGCGCCGCTAGCGTCAGCATGGGCGAGCAGTACTTC.

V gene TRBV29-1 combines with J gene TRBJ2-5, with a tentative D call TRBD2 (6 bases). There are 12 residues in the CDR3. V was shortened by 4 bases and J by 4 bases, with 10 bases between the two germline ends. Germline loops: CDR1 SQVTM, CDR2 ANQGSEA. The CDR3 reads CSVAGTPETQYF. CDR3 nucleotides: TGCAGCGTTGCCGGGACTCCAGAGACCCAGTACTTC. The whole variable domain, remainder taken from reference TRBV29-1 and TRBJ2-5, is SAVISQKPSRDICQRGTSLTIQCQVDSQVTMMFWYRQQPGQSLTLIATANQGSEATYESGFVIDKFPISRPNLTFSTLTVSNMSPEDSSIYLCSVAGTPETQYFGPGTRLLVL.

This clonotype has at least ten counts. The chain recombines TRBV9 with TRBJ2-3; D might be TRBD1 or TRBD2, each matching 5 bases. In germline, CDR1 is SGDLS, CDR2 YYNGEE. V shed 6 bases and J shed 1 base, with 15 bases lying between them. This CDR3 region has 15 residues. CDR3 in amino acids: CASNGDGFGTDTQYF. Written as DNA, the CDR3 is TGTGCCAGCAACGGGGACGGCTTTGGCACAGATACGCAGTATTTT.

The CDR3 loop reads CASSLGDGHAYEQYF. The CDR3 nucleotides are TGTGCCAGCAGCTTAGGTGACGGTCACGCCTACGAGCAGTACTTC. The rearrangement links TRBV7-9 to TRBJ2-7; no firm D call. V lost 1 base, J lost 2 bases, and 12 bases lay in between. Per the germline V gene, CDR1 is SEHNR and CDR2 is FQNEAQ (reference sequence). This CDR3 is built from 15 residues. Complete variable domain (other parts from reference TRBV7-9 and TRBJ2-7): DTGVSQNPRHKITKRGQNVTFRCDPISEHNRLYWYRQTLGQGPEFLTYFQNEAQLEKSRLLSDRFSAERPKGSFSTLEIQRTEQGDSAMYLCASSLGDGHAYEQYFGPGTRLTVT.

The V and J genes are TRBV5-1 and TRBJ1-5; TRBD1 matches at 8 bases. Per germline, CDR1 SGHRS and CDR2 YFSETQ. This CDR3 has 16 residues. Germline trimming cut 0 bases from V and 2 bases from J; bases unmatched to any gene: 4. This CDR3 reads CASSLGPTGGNQPQHF. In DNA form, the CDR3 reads TGCGCCAGCAGCTTGGGACCGACAGGGGGCAATCAGCCCCAGCATTTT.

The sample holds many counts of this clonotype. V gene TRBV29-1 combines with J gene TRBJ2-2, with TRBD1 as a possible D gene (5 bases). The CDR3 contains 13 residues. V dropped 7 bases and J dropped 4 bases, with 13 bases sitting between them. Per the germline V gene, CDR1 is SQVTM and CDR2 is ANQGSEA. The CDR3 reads CSAEAGRTGELFF. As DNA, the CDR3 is TGCAGCGCAGAAGCAGGGCGCACCGGGGAGCTGTTTTTT.

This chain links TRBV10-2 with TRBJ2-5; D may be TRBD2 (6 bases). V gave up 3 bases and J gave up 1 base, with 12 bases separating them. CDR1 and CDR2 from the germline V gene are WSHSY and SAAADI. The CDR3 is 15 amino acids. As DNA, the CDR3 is TGCGCCAGCAGTGACGACGGGGGACGCCAAGAGACCCAGTACTTC. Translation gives CASSDDGGRQETQYF.

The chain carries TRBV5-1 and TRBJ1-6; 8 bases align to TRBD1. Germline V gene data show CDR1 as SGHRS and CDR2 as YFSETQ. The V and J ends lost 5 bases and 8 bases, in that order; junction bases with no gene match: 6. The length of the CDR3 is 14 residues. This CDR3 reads CASRLPGGDSPLHF. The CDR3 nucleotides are TGCGCCAGCAGGCTACCAGGGGGCGATTCACCCCTCCACTTT.

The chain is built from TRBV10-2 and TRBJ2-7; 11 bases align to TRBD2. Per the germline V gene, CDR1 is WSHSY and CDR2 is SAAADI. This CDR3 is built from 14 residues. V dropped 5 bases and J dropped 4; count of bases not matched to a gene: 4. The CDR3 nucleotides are TGCGCCAGCAGTCTAGCGGGAGGTTCTTACGAGCAGTACTTC. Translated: CASSLAGGSYEQYF.

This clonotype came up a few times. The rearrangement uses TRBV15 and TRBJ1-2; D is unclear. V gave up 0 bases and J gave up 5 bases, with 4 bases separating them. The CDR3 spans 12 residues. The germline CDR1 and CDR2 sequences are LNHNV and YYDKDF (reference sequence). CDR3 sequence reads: CATSRDKYGYTF. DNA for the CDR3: TGTGCCACCAGCAGAGATAAATATGGCTACACCTTC. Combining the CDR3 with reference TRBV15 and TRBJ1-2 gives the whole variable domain DAMVIQNPRYQVTQFGKPVTLSCSQTLNHNVMYWYQQKSSQAPKLLFHYYDKDFNNEADTPDNFQSRRPNTSFCFLDIRSPGLGDTAMYLCATSRDKYGYTFGSGTRLTVV.

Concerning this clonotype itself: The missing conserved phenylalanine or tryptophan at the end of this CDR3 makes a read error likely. CDR3 sequence reads: CASTAGPNSPLHL. The CDR3 DNA sequence: TGTGCCAGCACCGCGGGACCTAATTCACCCCTCCACCTT. J is TRBJ1-6 and V is TRBV25-1, with D maybe TRBD1 (5 bases). The CDR3 is 13 residues long. V was clipped by 7 bases and J by 6 bases, with 10 bases between them. Germline V CDR1 and CDR2: MGHDK, SYGVNS.

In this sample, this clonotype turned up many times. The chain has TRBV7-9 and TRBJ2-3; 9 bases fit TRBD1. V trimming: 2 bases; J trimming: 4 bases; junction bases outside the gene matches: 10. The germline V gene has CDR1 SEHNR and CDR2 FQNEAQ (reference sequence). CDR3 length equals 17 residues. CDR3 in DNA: TGTGCCAGCAGCTTATACCAGGGACAGGGAAAAGCAGATACGCAGTATTTT. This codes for CASSLYQGQGKADTQYF.

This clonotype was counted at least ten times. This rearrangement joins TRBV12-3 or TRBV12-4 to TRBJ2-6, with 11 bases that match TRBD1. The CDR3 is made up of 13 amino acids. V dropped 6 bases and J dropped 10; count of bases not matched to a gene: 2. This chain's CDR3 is CASSGTGGNVLTF. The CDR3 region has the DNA TGTGCCAGCAGCGGGACAGGGGGGAACGTCCTGACTTTC.

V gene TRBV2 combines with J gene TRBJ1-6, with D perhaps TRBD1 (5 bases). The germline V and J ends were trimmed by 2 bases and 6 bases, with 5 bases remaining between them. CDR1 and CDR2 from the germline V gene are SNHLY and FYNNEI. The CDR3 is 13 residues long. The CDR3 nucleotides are TGTGCCAGCAGTGAACAGGGTAATTCACCCCTCCACTTT. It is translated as CASSEQGNSPLHF.

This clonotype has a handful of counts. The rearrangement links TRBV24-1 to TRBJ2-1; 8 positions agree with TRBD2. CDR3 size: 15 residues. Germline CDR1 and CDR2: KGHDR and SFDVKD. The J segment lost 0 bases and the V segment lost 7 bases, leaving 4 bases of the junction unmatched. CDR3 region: CATSRGTSSYNEQFF. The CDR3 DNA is TGTGCCACCAGCCGAGGGACTAGCTCCTACAATGAGCAGTTCTTC.

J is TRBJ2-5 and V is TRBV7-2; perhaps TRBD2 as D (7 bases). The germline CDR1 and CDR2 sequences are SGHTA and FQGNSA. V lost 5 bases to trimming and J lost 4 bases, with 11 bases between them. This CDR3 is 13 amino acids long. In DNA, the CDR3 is TGTGCCAGCAGCCGGGGGGCGCTAGAGACCCAGTACTTC. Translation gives CASSRGALETQYF.

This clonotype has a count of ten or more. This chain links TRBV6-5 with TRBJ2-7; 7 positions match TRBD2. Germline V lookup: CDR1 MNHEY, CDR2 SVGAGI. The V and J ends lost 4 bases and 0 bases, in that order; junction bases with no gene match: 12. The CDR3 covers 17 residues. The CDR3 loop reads CASSLLPLSSGSYEQYF. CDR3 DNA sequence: TGTGCCAGCAGTTTACTACCTCTATCTAGCGGCTCCTACGAGCAGTACTTC.

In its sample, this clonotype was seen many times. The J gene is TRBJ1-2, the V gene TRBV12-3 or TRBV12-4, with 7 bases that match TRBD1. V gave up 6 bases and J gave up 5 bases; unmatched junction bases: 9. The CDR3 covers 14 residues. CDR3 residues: CASRQTGLGYGYTF. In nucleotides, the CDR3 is TGTGCCAGCAGGCAGACAGGGTTAGGGTATGGCTACACCTTC.

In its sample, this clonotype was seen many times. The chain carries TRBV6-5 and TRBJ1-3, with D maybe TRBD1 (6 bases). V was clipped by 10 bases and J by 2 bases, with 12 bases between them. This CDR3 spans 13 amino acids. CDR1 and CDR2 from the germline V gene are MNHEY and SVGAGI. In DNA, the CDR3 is TGTGCCACGAGACAGGAGGCTGGAAACACCATATATTTT. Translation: CATRQEAGNTIYF.

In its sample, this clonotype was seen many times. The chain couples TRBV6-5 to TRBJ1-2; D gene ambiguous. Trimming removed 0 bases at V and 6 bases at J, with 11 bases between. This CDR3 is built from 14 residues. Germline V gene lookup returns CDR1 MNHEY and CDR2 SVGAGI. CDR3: CASSYSTLLDGYTF. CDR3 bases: TGTGCCAGCAGTTACTCGACATTGCTGGATGGCTACACCTTC.

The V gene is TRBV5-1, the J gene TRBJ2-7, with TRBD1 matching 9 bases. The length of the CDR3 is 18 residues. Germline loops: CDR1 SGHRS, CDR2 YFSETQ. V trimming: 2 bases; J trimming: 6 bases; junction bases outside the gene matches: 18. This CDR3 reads CASSFSPDPGQGRSEQYF. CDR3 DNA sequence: TGCGCCAGCAGCTTCAGCCCGGATCCGGGACAGGGTCGTTCCGAGCAGTACTTC.